The next 32 T cell receptor beta chains were all read from a single sample in a study of blood T cell repertoires in COVID-19. Libraries were prepared by immunoSEQ multiplex PCR; TCRdb keeps only in-frame clonotypes and omits some of them. Among about 200,000 clones listed, about 93% were seen once. Input material: peripheral blood. These receptors were obtained from a man aged 30-40 years with COVID-19, enrolled during active disease.

The genes are TRBV3-1 (or the pseudogene TRBV3-2) and TRBJ2-3; no reliable D call. Per germline, CDR1 LGHDT and CDR2 YNNKEL (reference sequence). CDR3 length: 15 residues. V shed 1 base and J shed 2 bases, with 10 bases lying between them. The chain's CDR3 is CASSQAGTPTDTQYF. In DNA form, the CDR3 reads TGTGCCAGCAGCCAAGCAGGAACCCCCACAGATACGCAGTATTTT.

This chain joins TRBV14 and TRBJ2-7; weak D call: TRBD1 (8 bases). Germline lookup yields CDR1 SGHDN and CDR2 FVKESK. The CDR3 totals 15 residues. V lost 6 bases and J lost 5, with 20 bases in between. CDR3 sequence reads: CASRATGGVTDEQYF. The CDR3 DNA follows: TGTGCCAGCAGGGCAACAGGGGGGGTTACTGACGAGCAGTACTTC.

The V call is TRBV5-1, the J call TRBJ2-5, with TRBD1 as a possible D gene (6 bases). The germline CDR1 and CDR2 sequences are SGHRS and YFSETQ. The V gene lost 0 bases and the J gene lost 5 bases, with 11 bases spanning the gap. The CDR3 consists of 14 residues. The CDR3 region has the DNA TGCGCCAGCAGCTTGGGAGTAGGGGGTGAGACCCAGTACTTC. It is translated as CASSLGVGGETQYF.

As regards this clone: Other DNA sequences in the sample encode the same CDR3. The chain links TRBV5-1 to TRBJ2-7; 7 positions agree with TRBD1. The CDR3 runs to 14 residues. Germline V CDR1 and CDR2: SGHRS, YFSETQ. V lost 0 bases and J lost 0; bases outside the gene matches: 0. DNA for the CDR3: TGCGCCAGCAGCTTGGGACAGGGCTCCTACGAGCAGTACTTC. Translation: CASSLGQGSYEQYF.

V and J are TRBV19 and TRBJ2-5, with D possibly matching TRBD2 (5 bases). The CDR3 consists of 11 residues. CDR1 LNHDA and CDR2 SQIVND come from the germline V gene (reference sequence). The V gene lost 4 bases and the J gene lost 7 bases, with 7 bases spanning the gap. Here the CDR3 DNA reads TGTGCCAGTAGTACCGGAGGGACCCAGTACTTC. Translating gives CASSTGGTQYF.

The chain recombines TRBV19 with TRBJ1-5; TRBD1 matches at 7 bases. This CDR3 has 15 amino acids. With 7 bases clipped from V and 3 bases from J, the junction kept 9 bases outside the gene matches. CDR1 and CDR2 from the germline V gene are LNHDA and SQIVND (reference sequence). CDR3 amino acids: CASTRGGQNNQPQHF. Here the CDR3 DNA reads TGTGCCAGTACCCGGGGGGGACAGAACAATCAGCCCCAGCATTTT.

V gene TRBV10-3 combines with J gene TRBJ2-3; 15 bases fit TRBD2. This CDR3 region has 13 residues. The junction had 7 bases not matched to a gene; V was cut back by 7 bases and J by 14 bases. CDR1 and CDR2 (germline): ENHRY, SYGVKD. As DNA, the CDR3 is TGTGCCATCATGGGACTAGCGGGGGGCGCCAGGTATTTT. Encoded protein: CAIMGLAGGARYF.

This chain joins TRBV7-2 and TRBJ1-5; TRBD1 agrees at 11 bases. Germline assignment: CDR1 SGHTA and CDR2 FQGNSA. CDR3 length equals 15 residues. Trimming at V came to 6 bases and at J to 4 bases, leaving 5 bases not matched to a gene. In DNA, the CDR3 is TGTGCCAGCAGTACCGGGACAGGGGGGAATCAGCCCCAGCATTTT. Protein: CASSTGTGGNQPQHF.

The rearrangement links TRBV19 to TRBJ1-1; the D gene is possibly TRBD1 (5 bases). The V gene lost 3 bases and the J gene lost 7 bases, with 9 bases spanning the gap. Per the germline V gene, CDR1 is LNHDA and CDR2 is SQIVND (reference sequence). This CDR3 is 12 amino acids long. As DNA, the CDR3 is TGTGCCAGTAGTATCCCGGGGGTTGAAGCTTTCTTT. Encoded protein: CASSIPGVEAFF.

The chain's CDR3 is CASSQLTGGHQPQHF. CDR3 bases: TGCGCCAGCAGCCAATTGACAGGGGGCCATCAGCCCCAGCATTTT. The rearrangement links TRBV4-1 to TRBJ1-5, with 10 bases fitting TRBD1. Trimming at V came to 2 bases and at J to 5 bases, leaving 3 bases not matched to a gene. Germline-derived CDR1 and CDR2 are MGHRA and YSYEKL. This CDR3 region has 15 residues.

The chain carries TRBV12-5 and TRBJ1-1, with no clear D. Germline lookup yields CDR1 LGHNT and CDR2 FRNRAP. V was shortened by 0 bases and J by 0 bases, with 8 bases between the two germline ends. CDR3 length: 15 residues. CDR3 region: CASGLVVSLNTEAFF. The CDR3 DNA reads as TGTGCTAGTGGTTTGGTAGTCAGTCTGAACACTGAAGCTTTCTTT.

This chain uses TRBV9 with TRBJ1-4; D unclear. The CDR3 length is 15 residues. Germline V CDR1 and CDR2: SGDLS, YYNGEE. The germline V and J ends were trimmed by 0 bases and 4 bases, with 10 bases remaining between them. The CDR3 nucleotides read TGTGCCAGCAGCGTAGATAGCCCCGATAATGAAAAACTGTTTTTT. Its protein product is CASSVDSPDNEKLFF.

The V call is TRBV6-5, the J call TRBJ2-7, with 14 positions matching TRBD2. The CDR3 contains 15 residues. Looked up from germline, CDR1 is MNHEY and CDR2 is SVGAGI. V lost 6 bases, J lost 4 bases, and 5 bases stayed unmatched. CDR3 coding DNA: TGTGCCAGCAGGTCTGGACTAGCGGGGGGATACGAGCAGTACTTC. This encodes CASRSGLAGGYEQYF.

The chain links TRBV6-5 to TRBJ1-5; 8 nucleotides agree with TRBD1. The ends lost 5 bases at V and 7 bases at J; junction bases unmatched: 7. The CDR3 has 14 residues. Looked up from germline, CDR1 is MNHEY and CDR2 is SVGAGI. This CDR3 reads CASSRQTGGQPQHF. CDR3 coding DNA: TGTGCCAGCAGTAGGCAAACAGGGGGACAGCCCCAGCATTTT.

The chain combines TRBV6-5 with TRBJ1-5; TRBD1 aligns across 9 bases. The CDR3 extends over 15 amino acids. CDR1 MNHEY and CDR2 SVGAGI come from the germline V gene. J gave up 4 bases and V 7 bases, and 8 bases lay outside the gene matches. The DNA of the CDR3 is TGTGCCAGCAAGGGGGACAGGGTCTTTAATCAGCCCCAGCATTTT. Translating gives CASKGDRVFNQPQHF.

V usage is TRBV29-1 and J usage is TRBJ1-5, with 9 nucleotides matching TRBD1. This CDR3 has 13 residues. Germline CDR1 reads SQVTM; CDR2 reads ANQGSEA. CDR3 coding DNA: TGCAGTATACAGGGGGCGGGCAATCAGCCCCAGCATTTT. Residues: CSIQGAGNQPQHF. The full variable domain, its missing parts supplied by reference TRBV29-1 and TRBJ1-5, is SAVISQKPSRDICQRGTSLTIQCQVDSQVTMMFWYRQQPGQSLTLIATANQGSEATYESGFVIDKFPISRPNLTFSTLTVSNMSPEDSSIYLCSIQGAGNQPQHFGDGTRLSIL.

The chain employs TRBV11-2 and TRBJ1-4, with TRBD1 matching 9 bases. CDR1 and CDR2 from the germline V gene are SGHAT and FQNNGV. Trimming took 5 bases from V and 5 from J; bases not matched to a gene: 3. This CDR3 is built from 14 residues. The CDR3 DNA reads as TGTGCCAGCAGCATGGGACAGGGAAATGAAAAACTGTTTTTT. It specifies CASSMGQGNEKLFF.

This clone was seen more than once but under ten times. The rearrangement uses TRBV25-1 and TRBJ1-4; 11 bases are shared with TRBD1. Germline V CDR1 and CDR2: MGHDK, SYGVNS. The J segment lost 6 bases and the V segment lost 8 bases, leaving 8 bases of the junction unmatched. This CDR3 spans 15 amino acids. CDR3 amino acids: CASAVPGQGDEKLFF. CDR3 DNA sequence: TGTGCCAGCGCGGTCCCGGGACAGGGGGATGAAAAACTGTTTTTT.

The chain links TRBV7-2 to TRBJ1-1; D perhaps matches TRBD1 (5 bases). The CDR3 spans 15 residues. Germline V CDR1 and CDR2: SGHTA, FQGNSA. V was shortened by 0 bases and J by 1 base, with 9 bases between the two germline ends. The CDR3 sequence is CASSLAAGPNTEAFF. CDR3 nucleotide sequence: TGTGCCAGCAGCTTAGCAGCAGGGCCGAACACTGAAGCTTTCTTT.

The chain uses TRBV6-5 and TRBJ2-1, with D possibly matching TRBD1 (6 bases). This CDR3 is 14 amino acids long. The germline V gene has CDR1 MNHEY and CDR2 SVGAGI. Between the trimmed V and J ends, which lost 10 bases and 0 bases, there was a span of 13 bases. CDR3 nucleotides: TGTGCCACCAAACAGGGTAGCTCCTACAATGAGCAGTTCTTC. This translates into CATKQGSSYNEQFF.

The J gene is TRBJ1-1, the V gene TRBV27; 8 bases fit TRBD1. Germline V gene sequence: CDR1 MNHEY, CDR2 SMNVEV (reference sequence). The CDR3 totals 14 residues. V trimming: 2 bases; J trimming: 6 bases; junction bases outside the gene matches: 5. The CDR3 nucleotides are TGTGCCAGCAGTTTACAGGGGGCGCTTTCTGAAGCTTTCTTT. It codes for CASSLQGALSEAFF.

The CDR3 DNA reads TGTGCCAGTGCTACTAGCGGGGGATACAACATTCAGTACTTC. This codes for CASATSGGYNIQYF. This rearrangement joins TRBV19 to TRBJ2-4; 11 bases are shared with TRBD2. Germline trimming cut 8 bases from V and 7 bases from J; bases unmatched to any gene: 7. This CDR3 is built from 14 residues. CDR1 and CDR2 (germline): LNHDA, SQIVND (reference sequence). The variable domain in full, completed from reference TRBV19 and TRBJ2-4, reads DGGITQSPKYLFRKEGQNVTLSCEQNLNHDAMYWYRQDPGQGLRLIYYSQIVNDFQKGDIAEGYSVSREKKESFPLTVTSAQKNPTAFYLCASATSGGYNIQYFGAGTRLSVL.

This chain joins TRBV6-5 and TRBJ2-7; the match to TRBD1 covers 9 bases. V lost 5 bases and J lost 4; bases outside the gene matches: 9. From germline, CDR1 is MNHEY and CDR2 SVGAGI. This CDR3 is 15 amino acids long. The CDR3 bases are TGTGCCAGCAGTAACCCGGGACAGGGCTCGTACGAGCAGTACTTC. As protein: CASSNPGQGSYEQYF.

The V gene is TRBV11-2, the J gene TRBJ2-1, with D perhaps matching TRBD2 (5 bases). The CDR3 spans 12 residues. V was shortened by 5 bases and J by 6 bases, with 8 bases between the two germline ends. Germline assignment: CDR1 SGHAT and CDR2 FQNNGV. The CDR3 DNA is TGTGCCAGCAGCCCAGCGGCCAATGAGCAGTTCTTC. Translation gives CASSPAANEQFF.

The sample holds one count of this clone. V gene TRBV10-3 combines with J gene TRBJ1-6, with D maybe TRBD1 (5 bases). CDR1 and CDR2 (germline): ENHRY, SYGVKD. This CDR3 has 14 residues. Trimming left V 10 bases short and J 10 bases short, with 20 bases between. The CDR3 protein is CANRGSREESPLHF. The DNA of the CDR3 is TGTGCCAACCGGGGGTCCCGGGAGGAGTCACCCCTCCACTTT.

The chain employs TRBV9 and TRBJ2-6; weak D call: TRBD1 (5 bases). The CDR3 spans 15 residues. Germline-derived CDR1 and CDR2 are SGDLS and YYNGEE. V was pared by 0 bases and J by 2 bases, with 6 bases between. Here the CDR3 reads CASSVGGTGANVLTF. The CDR3 DNA reads TGTGCCAGCAGCGTAGGGGGCACTGGGGCCAACGTCCTGACTTTC. The variable domain in full, with the rest retrieved from reference TRBV9 and TRBJ2-6, is DSGVTQTPKHLITATGQRVTLRCSPRSGDLSVYWYQQSLDQGLQFLIQYYNGEERAKGNILERFSAQQFPDLHSELNLSSLELGDSALYFCASSVGGTGANVLTFGAGSRLTVL.

The rearrangement joins TRBV25-1 to TRBJ1-3; TRBD1 might be the D (5 bases). Germline assignment: CDR1 MGHDK and CDR2 SYGVNS. CDR3 length equals 15 residues. Trimming removed 3 bases at V and 1 base at J, with 10 bases between. The CDR3 sequence: CASSEGGFSGNTIYF. The CDR3 DNA is TGTGCCAGCAGTGAGGGGGGGTTTTCTGGAAACACCATATATTTT.

The rearrangement uses TRBV6-2 or TRBV6-3 and TRBJ1-2; TRBD1 matches at 8 bases. The CDR3 extends over 14 amino acids. V was clipped by 6 bases and J by 6 bases; unmatched bases: 9. The germline CDR1 and CDR2 sequences are MNHEY and SVGEGT. For the CDR3, the DNA is TGTGCCAGCAGCCCGGACAGGGTCAACGATGGCTACACCTTC. This encodes CASSPDRVNDGYTF.

The chain combines TRBV11-2 with TRBJ2-1; D is unclear. Germline CDR1 is SGHAT and CDR2 is FQNNGV. The germline V and J ends were trimmed by 5 bases and 8 bases, with 10 bases remaining between them. This CDR3 contains 12 residues. The CDR3 reads CASSEESHEQFF. CDR3 DNA: TGTGCCAGCAGCGAGGAGTCCCATGAGCAGTTCTTC.

In its sample, this clone was seen once. The V call is TRBV7-9, the J call TRBJ2-3, with a possible D match to TRBD2 (6 bases). The CDR3 runs to 15 residues. Trimming removed 6 bases from V and 1 base from J, with 14 bases in between. Per germline, CDR1 SEHNR and CDR2 FQNEAQ (reference sequence). The CDR3 nucleotides are TGTGCCAGCAGTCCCGGGACTCTAGGCACAGATACGCAGTATTTT. Translation: CASSPGTLGTDTQYF. The variable domain in full, completed from reference TRBV7-9 and TRBJ2-3, reads DTGVSQNPRHKITKRGQNVTFRCDPISEHNRLYWYRQTLGQGPEFLTYFQNEAQLEKSRLLSDRFSAERPKGSFSTLEIQRTEQGDSAMYLCASSPGTLGTDTQYFGPGTRLTVL.

This clone occurred once. The V and J genes are TRBV27 and TRBJ1-1; 8 nucleotides align to TRBD1. This CDR3 has 15 amino acids. Germline V gene sequence: CDR1 MNHEY, CDR2 SMNVEV (reference sequence). The junction had 7 bases not matched to a gene; V was cut back by 3 bases and J by 4 bases. The CDR3 nucleotides read TGTGCCAGCAGTTTTTCTCAGGGGGCGGGCACTGAAGCTTTCTTT. It encodes CASSFSQGAGTEAFF.

The rearrangement uses TRBV7-9 and TRBJ2-5; TRBD2 aligns across 11 bases. With 1 base clipped from V and 5 bases from J, the junction kept 6 bases outside the gene matches. The CDR3 totals 16 residues. Germline CDR1 SEHNR, CDR2 FQNEAQ (reference sequence). CDR3 DNA: TGTGCCAGCAGCTTAGGCGGTAGCGGGGGGGCCGAGACCCAGTACTTC. Translation: CASSLGGSGGAETQYF. Full variable domain (outside the CDR3, taken from reference TRBV7-9 and TRBJ2-5): DTGVSQNPRHKITKRGQNVTFRCDPISEHNRLYWYRQTLGQGPEFLTYFQNEAQLEKSRLLSDRFSAERPKGSFSTLEIQRTEQGDSAMYLCASSLGGSGGAETQYFGPGTRLLVL.